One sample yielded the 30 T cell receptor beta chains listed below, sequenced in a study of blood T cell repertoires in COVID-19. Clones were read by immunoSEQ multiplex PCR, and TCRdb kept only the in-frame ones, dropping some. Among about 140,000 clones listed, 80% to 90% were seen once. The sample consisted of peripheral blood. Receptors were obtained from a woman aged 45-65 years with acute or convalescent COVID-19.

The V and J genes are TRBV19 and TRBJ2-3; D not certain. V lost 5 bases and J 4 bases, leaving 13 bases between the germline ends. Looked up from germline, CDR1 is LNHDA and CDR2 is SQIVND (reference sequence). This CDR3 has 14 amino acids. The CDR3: CASSYGLEPDTQYF. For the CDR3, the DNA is TGTGCCAGTAGTTACGGCCTAGAGCCAGATACGCAGTATTTT.

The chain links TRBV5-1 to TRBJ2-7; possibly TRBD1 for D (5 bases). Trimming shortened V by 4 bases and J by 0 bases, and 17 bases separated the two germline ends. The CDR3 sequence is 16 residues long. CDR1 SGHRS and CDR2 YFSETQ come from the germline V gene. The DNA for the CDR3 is TGCGCCAGCAGCCCCCTGACCACAGGAAGCTCCTACGAGCAGTACTTC. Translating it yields CASSPLTTGSSYEQYF.

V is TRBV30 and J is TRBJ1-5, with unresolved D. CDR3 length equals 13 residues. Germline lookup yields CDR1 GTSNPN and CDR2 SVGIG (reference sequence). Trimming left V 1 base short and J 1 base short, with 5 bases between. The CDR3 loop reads CAWSAQSNQPQHF. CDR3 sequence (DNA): TGTGCCTGGAGTGCCCAGAGCAATCAGCCCCAGCATTTT.

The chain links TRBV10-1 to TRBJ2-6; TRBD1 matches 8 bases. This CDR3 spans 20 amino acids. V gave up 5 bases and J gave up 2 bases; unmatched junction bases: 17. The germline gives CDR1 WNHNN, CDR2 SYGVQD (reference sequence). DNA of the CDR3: TGCGCCAGCAGTCTACCTATTTTGGACAGGGTGTTCCCTGGGGCCAACGTCCTGACTTTC. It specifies CASSLPILDRVFPGANVLTF.

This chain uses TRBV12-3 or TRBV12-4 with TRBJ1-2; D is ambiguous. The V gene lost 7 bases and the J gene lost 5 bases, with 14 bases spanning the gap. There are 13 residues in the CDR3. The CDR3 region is CASTILGEYGYTF. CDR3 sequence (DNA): TGTGCCAGCACCATTTTGGGAGAATATGGCTACACCTTC.

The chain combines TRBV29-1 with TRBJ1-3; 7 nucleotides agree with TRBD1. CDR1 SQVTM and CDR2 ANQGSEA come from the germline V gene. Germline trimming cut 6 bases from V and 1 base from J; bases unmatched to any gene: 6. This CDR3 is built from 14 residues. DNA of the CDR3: TGCAGCGTCACGACAGGGAGGTCTGGAAACACCATATATTTT. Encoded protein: CSVTTGRSGNTIYF.

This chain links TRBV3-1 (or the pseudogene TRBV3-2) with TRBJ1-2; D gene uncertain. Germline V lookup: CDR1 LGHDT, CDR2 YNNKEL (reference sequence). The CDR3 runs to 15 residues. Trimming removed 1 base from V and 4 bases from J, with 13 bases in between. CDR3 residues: CASSQVEEGPYGYTF. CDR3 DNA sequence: TGTGCCAGCAGCCAAGTGGAGGAAGGCCCCTATGGCTACACCTTC.

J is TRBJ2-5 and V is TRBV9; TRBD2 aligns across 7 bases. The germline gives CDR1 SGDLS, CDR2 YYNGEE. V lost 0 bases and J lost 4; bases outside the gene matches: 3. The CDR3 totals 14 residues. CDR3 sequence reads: CASSVGLATETQYF. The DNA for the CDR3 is TGTGCCAGCAGCGTAGGACTAGCCACAGAGACCCAGTACTTC.

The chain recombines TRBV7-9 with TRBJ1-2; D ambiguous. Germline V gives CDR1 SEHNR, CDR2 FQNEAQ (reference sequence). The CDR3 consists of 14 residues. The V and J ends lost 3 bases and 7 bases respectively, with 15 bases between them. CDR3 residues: CASSFDLATRGYTF. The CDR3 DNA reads TGTGCCAGCAGCTTTGATTTAGCGACCCGTGGCTACACCTTC.

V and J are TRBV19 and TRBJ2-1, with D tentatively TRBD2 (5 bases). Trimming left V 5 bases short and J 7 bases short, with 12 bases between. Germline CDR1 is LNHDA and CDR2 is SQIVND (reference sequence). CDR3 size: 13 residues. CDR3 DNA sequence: TGTGCCAGTAGTCTCGGACTCGCAAATGAGCAGTTCTTC. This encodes CASSLGLANEQFF.

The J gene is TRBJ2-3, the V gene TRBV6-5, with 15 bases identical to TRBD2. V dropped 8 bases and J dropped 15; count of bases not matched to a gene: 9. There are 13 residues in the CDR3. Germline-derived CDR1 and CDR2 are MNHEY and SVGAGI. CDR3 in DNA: TGTGCCAGCTCGGGGACTAGCGGGAGGAGCCTCTATTTT. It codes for CASSGTSGRSLYF.

The CDR3, as DNA: TGTGAGGTGCGACCGGGACAACTTTACTATGGCTACACCTTC. It encodes CEVRPGQLYYGYTF. The chain links TRBV6-5 to TRBJ1-2; D might be TRBD1 (6 bases). CDR3 length: 14 residues. Germline V gene lookup returns CDR1 MNHEY and CDR2 SVGAGI.

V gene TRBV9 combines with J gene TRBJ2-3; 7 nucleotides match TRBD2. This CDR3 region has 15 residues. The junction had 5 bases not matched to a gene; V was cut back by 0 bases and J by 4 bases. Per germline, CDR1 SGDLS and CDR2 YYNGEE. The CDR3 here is CASSVGGGRPDTQYF. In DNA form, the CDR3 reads TGTGCCAGCAGCGTAGGGGGAGGGAGGCCAGATACGCAGTATTTT.

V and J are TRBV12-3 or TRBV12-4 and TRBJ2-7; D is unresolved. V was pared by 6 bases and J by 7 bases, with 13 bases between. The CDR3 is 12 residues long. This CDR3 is CASSPTLAEQYF. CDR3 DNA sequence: TGTGCCAGCAGCCCCACCCTCGCGGAGCAGTACTTC.

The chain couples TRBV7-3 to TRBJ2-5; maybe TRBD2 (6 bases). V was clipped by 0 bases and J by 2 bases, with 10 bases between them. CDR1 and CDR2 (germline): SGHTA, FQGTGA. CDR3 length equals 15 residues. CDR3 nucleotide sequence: TGTGCCAGCAGCTTAACCGGACTATATCAAGAGACCCAGTACTTC. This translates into CASSLTGLYQETQYF.

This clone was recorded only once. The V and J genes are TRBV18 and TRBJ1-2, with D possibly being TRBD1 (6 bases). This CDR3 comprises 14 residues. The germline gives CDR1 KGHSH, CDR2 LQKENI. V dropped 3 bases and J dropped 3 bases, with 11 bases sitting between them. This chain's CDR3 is CASSPLRGYYGYTF. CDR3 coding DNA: TGTGCCAGCTCACCCCTTAGGGGGTACTATGGCTACACCTTC.

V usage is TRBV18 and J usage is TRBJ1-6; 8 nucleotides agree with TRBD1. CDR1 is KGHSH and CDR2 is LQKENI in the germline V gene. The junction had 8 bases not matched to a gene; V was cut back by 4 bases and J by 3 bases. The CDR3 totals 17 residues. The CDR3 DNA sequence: TGTGCCAGCTCACTGCGGACAGGGTCCTTCTATAATTCACCCCTCCACTTT. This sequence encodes CASSLRTGSFYNSPLHF.

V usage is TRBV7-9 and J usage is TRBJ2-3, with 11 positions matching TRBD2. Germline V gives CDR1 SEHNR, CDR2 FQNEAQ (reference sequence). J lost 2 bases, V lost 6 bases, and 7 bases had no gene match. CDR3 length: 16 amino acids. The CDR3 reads CASRETSGTYTDTQYF. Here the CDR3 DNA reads TGTGCCAGCAGAGAGACTAGCGGGACCTACACAGATACGCAGTATTTT.

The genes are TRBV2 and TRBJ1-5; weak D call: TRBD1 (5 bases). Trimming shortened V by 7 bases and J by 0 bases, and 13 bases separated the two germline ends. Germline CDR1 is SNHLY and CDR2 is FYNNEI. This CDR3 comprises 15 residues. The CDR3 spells CASKTTAYSNQPQHF. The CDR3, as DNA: TGTGCCAGCAAAACGACAGCTTATAGCAATCAGCCCCAGCATTTT.

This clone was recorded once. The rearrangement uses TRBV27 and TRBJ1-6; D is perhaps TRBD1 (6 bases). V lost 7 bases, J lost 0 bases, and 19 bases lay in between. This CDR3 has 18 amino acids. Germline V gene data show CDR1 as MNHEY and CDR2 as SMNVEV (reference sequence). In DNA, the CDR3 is TGTGCCAGCAAAAAGGGGGAGCTATCGAGCTCCTATAATTCACCCCTCCACTTT. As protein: CASKKGELSSSYNSPLHF.

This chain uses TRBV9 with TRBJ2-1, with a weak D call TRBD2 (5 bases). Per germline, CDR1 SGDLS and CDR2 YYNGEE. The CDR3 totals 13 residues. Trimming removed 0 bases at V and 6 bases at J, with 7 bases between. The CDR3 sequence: CASSVGLANEQFF. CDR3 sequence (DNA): TGTGCCAGCAGCGTAGGTCTAGCCAATGAGCAGTTCTTC.

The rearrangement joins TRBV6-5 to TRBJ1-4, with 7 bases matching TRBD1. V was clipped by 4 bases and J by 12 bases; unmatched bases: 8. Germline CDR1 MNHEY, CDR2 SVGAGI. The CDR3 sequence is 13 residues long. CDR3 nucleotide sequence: TGTGCCAGCAGTTTTGATTCCCAGGGGGAACTGTTTTTT. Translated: CASSFDSQGELFF.

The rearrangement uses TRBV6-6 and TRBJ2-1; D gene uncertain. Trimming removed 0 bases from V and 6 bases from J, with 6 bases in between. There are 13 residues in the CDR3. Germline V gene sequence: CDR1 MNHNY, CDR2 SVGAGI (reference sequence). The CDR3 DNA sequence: TGTGCCAGCAGTTACTCCGAGGCCAATGAGCAGTTCTTC. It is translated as CASSYSEANEQFF.

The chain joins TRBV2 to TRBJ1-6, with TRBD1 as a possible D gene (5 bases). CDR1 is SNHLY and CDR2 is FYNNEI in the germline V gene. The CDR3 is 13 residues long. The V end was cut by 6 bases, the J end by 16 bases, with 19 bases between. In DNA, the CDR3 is TGTGCCAGCAGGGACAACAAGTGGGATAATCTCCACTTT. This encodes CASRDNKWDNLHF.

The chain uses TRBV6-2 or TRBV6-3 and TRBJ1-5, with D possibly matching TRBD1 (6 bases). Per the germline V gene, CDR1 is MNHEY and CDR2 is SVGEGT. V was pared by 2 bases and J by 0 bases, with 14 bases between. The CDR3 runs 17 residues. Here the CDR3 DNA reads TGTGCCAGCAGTTACGTGGACAGCCGATATAGCAATCAGCCCCAGCATTTT. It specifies CASSYVDSRYSNQPQHF.

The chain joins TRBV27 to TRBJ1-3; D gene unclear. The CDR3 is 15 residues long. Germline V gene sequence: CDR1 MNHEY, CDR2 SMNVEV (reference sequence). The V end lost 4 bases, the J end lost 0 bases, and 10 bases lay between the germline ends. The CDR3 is CASSSPRGSGNTIYF. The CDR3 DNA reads TGTGCCAGCAGTTCGCCTCGAGGCTCTGGAAACACCATATATTTT.

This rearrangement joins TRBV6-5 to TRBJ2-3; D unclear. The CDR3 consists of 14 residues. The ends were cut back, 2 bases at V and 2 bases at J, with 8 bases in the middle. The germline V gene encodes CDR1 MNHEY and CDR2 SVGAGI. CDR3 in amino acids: CASSYRVSTDTQYF. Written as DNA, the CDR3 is TGTGCCAGCAGTTACCGGGTTTCCACAGATACGCAGTATTTT.

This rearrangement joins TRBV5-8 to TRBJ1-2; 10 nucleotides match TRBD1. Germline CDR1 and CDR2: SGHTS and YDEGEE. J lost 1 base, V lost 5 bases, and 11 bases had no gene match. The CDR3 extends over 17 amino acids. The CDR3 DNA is TGTGCCAGCAGTCCCGGGACAGGGGACCTCATTAACTATGGCTACACCTTC. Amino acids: CASSPGTGDLINYGYTF.

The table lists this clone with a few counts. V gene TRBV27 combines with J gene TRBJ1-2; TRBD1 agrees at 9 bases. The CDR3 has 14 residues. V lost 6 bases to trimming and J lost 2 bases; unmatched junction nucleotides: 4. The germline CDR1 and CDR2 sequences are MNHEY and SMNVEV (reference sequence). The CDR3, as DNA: TGTGCCAGCAGCGGGACAGGGTTAAACTATGGCTACACCTTC. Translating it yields CASSGTGLNYGYTF.

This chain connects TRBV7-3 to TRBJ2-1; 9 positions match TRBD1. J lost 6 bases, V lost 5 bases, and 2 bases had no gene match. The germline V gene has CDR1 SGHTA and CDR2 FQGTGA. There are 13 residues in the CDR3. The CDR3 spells CASSRGQGNEQFF. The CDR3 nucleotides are TGTGCCAGCAGCCGGGGACAGGGCAATGAGCAGTTCTTC.